The following is a T cell receptor beta chain sequence with its context. The antigen remains unidentified. The sample comes from a study of cytomegalovirus exposure and HLA in healthy donors. CDR1 and CDR2 from the germline V gene are SGHTA and FQGNSA. V was trimmed by 1 base and J by 7 bases, leaving 10 bases between them. The CDR3 consists of 14 residues. A multiplex PCR was run with 60 Vbeta primers and 13 Jbeta primers. Assay: immunoSEQ multiplex PCR; the TCRdb copy retains only in-frame clones and omits some. The repertoire table contains around 140,000 clones. Study-wide results and limits: A later analysis found most CMV-associated TCR beta chains apparently HLA-restricted.

The genes are TRBV7-2 and TRBJ2-2; D ambiguous. The sequencing sample was made of PBMCs. The sequence was collected from a woman aged 40 to 50 in good health and CMV-seronegative. The CDR3 DNA sequence: TGTGCCAGCAGCTTAGTCTCAGGAATCGGGGAGCTGTTTTTT. This encodes CASSLVSGIGELFF. Variable domain in full (rest from reference TRBV7-2 and TRBJ2-2): GAGVSQSPSNKVTEKGKDVELRCDPISGHTALYWYRQSLGQGLEFLIYFQGNSAPDKSGLPSDRFSAERTGGSVSTLTIQRTQQEDSAVYLCASSLVSGIGELFFGEGSRLTVL.